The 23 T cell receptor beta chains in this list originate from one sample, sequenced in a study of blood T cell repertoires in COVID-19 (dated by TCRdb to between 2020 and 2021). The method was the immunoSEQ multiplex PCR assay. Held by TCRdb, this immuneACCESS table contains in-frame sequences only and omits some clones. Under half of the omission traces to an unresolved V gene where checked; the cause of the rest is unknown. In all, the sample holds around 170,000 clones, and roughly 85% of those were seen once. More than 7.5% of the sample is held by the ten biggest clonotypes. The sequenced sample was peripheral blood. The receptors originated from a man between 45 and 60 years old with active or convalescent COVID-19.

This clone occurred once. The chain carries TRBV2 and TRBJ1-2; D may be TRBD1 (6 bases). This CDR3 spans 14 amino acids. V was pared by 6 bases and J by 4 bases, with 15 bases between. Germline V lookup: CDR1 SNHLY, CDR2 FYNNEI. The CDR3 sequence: CASREQGHFYGYTF. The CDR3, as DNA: TGTGCCAGCAGAGAACAGGGACACTTCTATGGCTACACCTTC.

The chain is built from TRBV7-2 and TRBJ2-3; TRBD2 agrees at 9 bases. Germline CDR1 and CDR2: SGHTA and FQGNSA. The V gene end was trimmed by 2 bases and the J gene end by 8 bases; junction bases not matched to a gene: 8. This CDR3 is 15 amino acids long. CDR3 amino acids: CASSLLSSGIGTQYF. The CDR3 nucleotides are TGTGCCAGCAGCTTACTATCTAGCGGGATAGGTACGCAGTATTTT. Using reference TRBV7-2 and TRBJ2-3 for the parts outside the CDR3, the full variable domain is GAGVSQSPSNKVTEKGKDVELRCDPISGHTALYWYRQSLGQGLEFLIYFQGNSAPDKSGLPSDRFSAERTGGSVSTLTIQRTQQEDSAVYLCASSLLSSGIGTQYFGPGTRLTVL.

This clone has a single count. The CDR3: CASSLFGRVNTEAFF. CDR3 nucleotide sequence: TGTGCCAGCAGCTTATTTGGGCGGGTGAACACTGAAGCTTTCTTT. The gene calls are TRBV7-2 and TRBJ1-1; no definite D call. CDR3 length: 15 residues. The germline V gene has CDR1 SGHTA and CDR2 FQGNSA. Trimming shortened V by 2 bases and J by 0 bases, and 10 bases separated the two germline ends.

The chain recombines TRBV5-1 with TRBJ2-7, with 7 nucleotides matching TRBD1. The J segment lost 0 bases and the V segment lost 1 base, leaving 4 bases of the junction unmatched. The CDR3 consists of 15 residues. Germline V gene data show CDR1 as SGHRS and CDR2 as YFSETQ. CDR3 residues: CASSLLDRSSYEQYF. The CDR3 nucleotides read TGCGCCAGCAGCTTGTTGGACAGGAGCTCCTACGAGCAGTACTTC.

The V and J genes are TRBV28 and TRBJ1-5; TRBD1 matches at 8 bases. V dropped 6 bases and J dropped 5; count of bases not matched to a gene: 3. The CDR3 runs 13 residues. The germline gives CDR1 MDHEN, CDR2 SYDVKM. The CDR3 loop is CASRGQADQPQHF. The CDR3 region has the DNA TGTGCCAGCAGGGGACAGGCAGATCAGCCCCAGCATTTT.

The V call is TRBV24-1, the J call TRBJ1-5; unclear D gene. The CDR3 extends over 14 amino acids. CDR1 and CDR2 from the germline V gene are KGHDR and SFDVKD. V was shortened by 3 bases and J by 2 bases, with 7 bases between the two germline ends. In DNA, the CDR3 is TGTGCCACCAGTGATACGGTCGGCAATCAGCCCCAGCATTTT. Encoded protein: CATSDTVGNQPQHF.

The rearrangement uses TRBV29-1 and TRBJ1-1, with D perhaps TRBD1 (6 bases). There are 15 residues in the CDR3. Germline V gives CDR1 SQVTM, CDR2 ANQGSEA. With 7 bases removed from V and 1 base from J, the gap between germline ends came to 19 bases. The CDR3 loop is CSAGTMDRPNTEAFF. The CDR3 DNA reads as TGCAGCGCTGGAACAATGGACAGACCGAACACTGAAGCTTTCTTT.

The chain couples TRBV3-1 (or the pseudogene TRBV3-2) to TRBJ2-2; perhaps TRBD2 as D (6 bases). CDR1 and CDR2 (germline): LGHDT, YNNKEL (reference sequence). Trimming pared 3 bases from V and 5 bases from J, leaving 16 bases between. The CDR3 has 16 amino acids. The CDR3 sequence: CASSQDWGVGTGELFF. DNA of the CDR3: TGTGCCAGCAGCCAGGATTGGGGGGTAGGAACCGGGGAGCTGTTTTTT.

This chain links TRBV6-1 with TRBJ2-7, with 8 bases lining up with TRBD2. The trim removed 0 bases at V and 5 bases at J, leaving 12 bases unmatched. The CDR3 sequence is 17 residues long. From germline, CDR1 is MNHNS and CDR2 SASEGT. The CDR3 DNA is TGTGCCAGCAGTGAAGCCGCGGCTTCTATGCGGGGGGACGAGCAGTACTTC. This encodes CASSEAAASMRGDEQYF.

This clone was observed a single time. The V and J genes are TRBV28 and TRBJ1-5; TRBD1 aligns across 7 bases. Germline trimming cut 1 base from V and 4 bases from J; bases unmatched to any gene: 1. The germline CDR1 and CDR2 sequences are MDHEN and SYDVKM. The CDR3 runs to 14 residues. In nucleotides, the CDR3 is TGTGCCAGCAGTTTATCACAGGGGAATCAGCCCCAGCATTTT. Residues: CASSLSQGNQPQHF. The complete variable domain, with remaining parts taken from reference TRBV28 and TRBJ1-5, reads DVKVTQSSRYLVKRTGEKVFLECVQDMDHENMFWYRQDPGLGLRLIYFSYDVKMKEKGDIPEGYSVSREKKERFSLILESASTNQTSMYLCASSLSQGNQPQHFGDGTRLSIL.

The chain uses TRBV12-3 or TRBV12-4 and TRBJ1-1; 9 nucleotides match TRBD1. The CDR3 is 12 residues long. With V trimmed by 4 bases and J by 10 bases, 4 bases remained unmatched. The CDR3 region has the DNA TGTGCCAGCAGTTCCTCGGGACAGGGAGCTTTCTTT. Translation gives CASSSSGQGAFF.

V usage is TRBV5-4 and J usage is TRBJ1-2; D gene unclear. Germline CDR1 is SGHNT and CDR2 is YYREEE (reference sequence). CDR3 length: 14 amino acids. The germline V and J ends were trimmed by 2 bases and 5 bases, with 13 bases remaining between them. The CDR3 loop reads CASSLGRETYGYTF. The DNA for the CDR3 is TGTGCCAGCAGCTTAGGTCGGGAGACATATGGCTACACCTTC.

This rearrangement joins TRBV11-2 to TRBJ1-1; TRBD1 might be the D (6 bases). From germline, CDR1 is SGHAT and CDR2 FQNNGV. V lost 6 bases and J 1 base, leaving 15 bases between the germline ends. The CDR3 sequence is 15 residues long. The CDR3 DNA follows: TGTGCCAGCAGAACTGGGAGGGGGAGGAACACTGAAGCTTTCTTT. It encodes CASRTGRGRNTEAFF. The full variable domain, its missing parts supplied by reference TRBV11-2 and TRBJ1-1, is EAGVAQSPRYKIIEKRQSVAFWCNPISGHATLYWYQQILGQGPKLLIQFQNNGVVDDSQLPKDRFSAERLKGVDSTLKIQPAKLEDSAVYLCASRTGRGRNTEAFFGQGTRLTVV.

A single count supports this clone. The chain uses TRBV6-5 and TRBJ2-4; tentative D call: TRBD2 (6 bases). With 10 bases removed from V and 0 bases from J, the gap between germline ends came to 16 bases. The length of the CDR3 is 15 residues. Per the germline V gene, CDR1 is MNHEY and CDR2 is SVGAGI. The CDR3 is CATAQGLSAKNIQYF. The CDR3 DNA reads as TGTGCCACCGCCCAGGGACTTTCAGCCAAAAACATTCAGTACTTC.

CDR3 DNA sequence: TGTGCCAGCAGTGAAGTCGCTGTGGGCAGGGGAACCAAAAACATTCAGTACTTC. As protein: CASSEVAVGRGTKNIQYF. This chain connects TRBV6-1 to TRBJ2-4; perhaps TRBD1 as D (6 bases). CDR3 size: 18 residues. The germline V and J ends were trimmed by 1 base and 2 bases, with 18 bases remaining between them. Per germline, CDR1 MNHNS and CDR2 SASEGT.

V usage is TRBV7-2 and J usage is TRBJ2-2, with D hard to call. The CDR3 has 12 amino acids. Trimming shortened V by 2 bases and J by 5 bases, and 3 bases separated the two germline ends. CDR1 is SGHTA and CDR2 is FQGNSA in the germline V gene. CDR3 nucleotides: TGTGCCAGCAGCTTATCAACCGGGGAGCTGTTTTTT. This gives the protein CASSLSTGELFF.

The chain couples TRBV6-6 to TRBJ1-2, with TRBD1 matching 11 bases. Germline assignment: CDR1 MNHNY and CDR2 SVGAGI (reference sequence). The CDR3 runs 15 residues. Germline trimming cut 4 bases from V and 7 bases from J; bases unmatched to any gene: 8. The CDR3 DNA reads TGTGCCAGCAGTTTAGGACAGGGGGCGCCTCGTGGCTACACCTTC. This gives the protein CASSLGQGAPRGYTF.

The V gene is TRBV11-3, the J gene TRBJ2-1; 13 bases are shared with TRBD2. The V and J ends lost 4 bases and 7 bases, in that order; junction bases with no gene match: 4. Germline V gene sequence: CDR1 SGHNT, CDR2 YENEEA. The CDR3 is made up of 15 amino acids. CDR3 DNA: TGTGCCAGCAGCTCGAAGACTAGCGGGAGGAATGAGCAGTTCTTC. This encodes CASSSKTSGRNEQFF.

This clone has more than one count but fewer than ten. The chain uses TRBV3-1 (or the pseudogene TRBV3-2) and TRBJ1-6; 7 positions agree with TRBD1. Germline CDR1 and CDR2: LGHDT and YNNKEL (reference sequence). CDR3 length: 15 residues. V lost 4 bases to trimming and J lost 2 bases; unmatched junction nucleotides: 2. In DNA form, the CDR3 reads TGTGCCAGCAGCCCCGGGACAGCCTATAATTCACCCCTCCACTTT. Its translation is CASSPGTAYNSPLHF.

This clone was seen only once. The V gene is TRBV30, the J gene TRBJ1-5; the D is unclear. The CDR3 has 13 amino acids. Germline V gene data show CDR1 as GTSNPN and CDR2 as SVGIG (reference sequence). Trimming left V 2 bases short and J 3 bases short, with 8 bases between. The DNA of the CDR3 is TGTGCCTGGAGTAAACTAAACAATCAGCCCCAGCATTTT. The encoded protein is CAWSKLNNQPQHF.

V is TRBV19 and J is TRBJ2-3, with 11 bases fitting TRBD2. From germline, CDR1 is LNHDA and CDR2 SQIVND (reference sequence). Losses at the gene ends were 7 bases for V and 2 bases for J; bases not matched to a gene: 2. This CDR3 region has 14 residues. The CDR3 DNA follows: TGTGCCAGTACTAGCGGGGGGACCACAGATACGCAGTATTTT. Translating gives CASTSGGTTDTQYF.

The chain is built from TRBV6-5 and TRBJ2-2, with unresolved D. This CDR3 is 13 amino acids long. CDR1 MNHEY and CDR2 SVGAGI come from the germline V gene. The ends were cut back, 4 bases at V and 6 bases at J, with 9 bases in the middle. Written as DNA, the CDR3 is TGTGCCAGCAGTTCGGAGTTCTCCGGGGAGCTGTTTTTT. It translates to CASSSEFSGELFF.

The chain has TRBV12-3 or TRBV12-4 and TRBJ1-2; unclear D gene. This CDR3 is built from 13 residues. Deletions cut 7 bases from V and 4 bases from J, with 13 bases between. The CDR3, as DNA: TGTGCCAGCACCCTGAGCCTTCTCTATGGCTACACCTTC. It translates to CASTLSLLYGYTF.